This T cell receptor (beta chain) was observed in a study of shared clonotypes between healthy human individuals. The CDR3 loop spans 14 amino acids. The ends lost 2 bases at V and 7 bases at J; junction bases unmatched: 3. The germline CDR1 and CDR2 sequences are MDHEN and SYDVKM. TCRdb's table, derived via immunoSEQ multiplex PCR, lists solely in-frame clones and lacks some. The repertoire holds a few hundred thousand clones, with 96% as singletons. The sequencing sample was made of memory CD8+ T cells sorted from blood. Described subset: CD45RO+ cells pooled with CCR7-negative TemRA cells. This sequence joins TRBV28 and TRBJ2-7, with 12 bases that match TRBD2. This receptor was taken from a man aged 25-45 years in good health. The CDR3 loop is CASSLLAGGGEQYF. In DNA form, the CDR3 reads TGTGCCAGCAGTTTACTAGCGGGAGGGGGGGAGCAGTACTTC. The full variable domain, in which reference TRBV28 and TRBJ2-7 provide the parts outside the CDR3, is DVKVTQSSRYLVKRTGEKVFLECVQDMDHENMFWYRQDPGLGLRLIYFSYDVKMKEKGDIPEGYSVSREKKERFSLILESASTNQTSMYLCASSLLAGGGEQYFGPGTRLTVT.